This T cell receptor (beta chain) was captured in a study of blood T cell repertoires in COVID-19. In the study overall: Specimens from acute and convalescent COVID-19 originated in the United States, Italy and Spain. The analysed material was cDNA or gDNA that came from T cells, B-cell-depleted T cells, or PBMCs.

In this sample, this clone turned up once. The CDR3 extends over 16 amino acids. Germline V gene lookup returns CDR1 LGHDT and CDR2 YNNKEL (reference sequence). Trimming shortened V by 0 bases and J by 10 bases, and 16 bases separated the two germline ends. Authors' analysis steps: Scientists estimated how many nucleated cells there were by amplifying reference gene primers. Here immunoSEQ multiplex PCR was the method, and the copy in TCRdb shows in-frame clones only, minus some. That table is the source of V, J and clone size, and D and trimming were worked out from the DNA. This table holds about 160,000 clones, roughly 80% found once.

The sequence came from a woman older than 75 with acute or convalescent COVID-19. The source material was peripheral blood. V and J are TRBV3-1 (or the pseudogene TRBV3-2) and TRBJ1-6, with D possibly being TRBD1 (6 bases). The CDR3 is CASSQDRVRGRSPLHF. The CDR3 region has the DNA TGTGCCAGCAGCCAAGATCGGGTCAGGGGAAGGTCACCCCTCCACTTT.